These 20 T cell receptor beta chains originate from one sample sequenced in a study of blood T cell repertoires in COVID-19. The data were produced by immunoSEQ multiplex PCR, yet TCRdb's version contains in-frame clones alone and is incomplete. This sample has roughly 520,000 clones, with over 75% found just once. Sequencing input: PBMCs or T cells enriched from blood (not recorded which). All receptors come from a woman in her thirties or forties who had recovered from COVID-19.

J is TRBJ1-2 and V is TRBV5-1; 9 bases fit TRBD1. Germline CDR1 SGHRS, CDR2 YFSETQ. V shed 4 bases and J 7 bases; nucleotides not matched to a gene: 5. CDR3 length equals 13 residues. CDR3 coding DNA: TGCGCCAGCAGCCCTGACAGGGGGACTGGCTACACCTTC. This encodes CASSPDRGTGYTF.

CDR3 residues: CASSPQGHETQYF. The CDR3 bases are TGTGCCAGCTCACCCCAGGGTCATGAGACCCAGTACTTC. The chain recombines TRBV18 with TRBJ2-5; D is possibly TRBD1 (5 bases). Germline V gene sequence: CDR1 KGHSH, CDR2 LQKENI. The CDR3 is 13 residues long. Trimming left V 3 bases short and J 5 bases short, with 10 bases between.

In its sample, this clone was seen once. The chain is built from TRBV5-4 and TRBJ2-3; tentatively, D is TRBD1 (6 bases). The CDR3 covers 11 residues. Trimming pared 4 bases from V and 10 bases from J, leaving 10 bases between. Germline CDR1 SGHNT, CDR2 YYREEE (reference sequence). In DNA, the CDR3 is TGTGCCAGCAGCAAGGACAGAGCGCAGTATTTT. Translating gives CASSKDRAQYF.

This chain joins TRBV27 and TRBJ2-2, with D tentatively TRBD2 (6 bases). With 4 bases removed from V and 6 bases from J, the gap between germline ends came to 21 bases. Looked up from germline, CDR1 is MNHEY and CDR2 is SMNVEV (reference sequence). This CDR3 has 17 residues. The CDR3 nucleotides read TGTGCCAGCAGTTCCTCTCTGGGCAGGGAGGTTTCCGGGGAGCTGTTTTTT. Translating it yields CASSSSLGREVSGELFF.

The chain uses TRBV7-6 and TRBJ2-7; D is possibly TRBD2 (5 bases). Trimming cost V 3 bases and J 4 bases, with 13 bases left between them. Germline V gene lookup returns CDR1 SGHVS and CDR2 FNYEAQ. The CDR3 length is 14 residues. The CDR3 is CASSFYGNMYEQYF. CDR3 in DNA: TGTGCCAGCAGCTTTTACGGGAACATGTACGAGCAGTACTTC.

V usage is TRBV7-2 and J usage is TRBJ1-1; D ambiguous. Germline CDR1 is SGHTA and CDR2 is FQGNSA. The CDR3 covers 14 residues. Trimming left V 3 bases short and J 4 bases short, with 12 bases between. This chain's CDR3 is CASSFHSRSTEAFF. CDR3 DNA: TGTGCCAGCAGCTTCCATAGCCGTAGCACTGAAGCTTTCTTT.

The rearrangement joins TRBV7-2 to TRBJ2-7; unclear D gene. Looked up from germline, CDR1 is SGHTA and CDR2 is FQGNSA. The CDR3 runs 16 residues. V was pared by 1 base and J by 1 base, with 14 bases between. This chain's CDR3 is CASSLGPLRSSYEQYF. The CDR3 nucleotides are TGTGCCAGCAGCTTAGGGCCCCTCCGGAGTTCCTACGAGCAGTACTTC.

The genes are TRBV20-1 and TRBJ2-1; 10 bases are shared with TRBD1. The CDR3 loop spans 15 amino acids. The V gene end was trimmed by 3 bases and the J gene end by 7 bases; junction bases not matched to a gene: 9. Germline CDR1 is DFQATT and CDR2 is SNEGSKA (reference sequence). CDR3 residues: CSASPPDRGMNEQFF. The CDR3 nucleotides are TGCAGTGCTAGTCCCCCGGACAGGGGGATGAATGAGCAGTTCTTC.

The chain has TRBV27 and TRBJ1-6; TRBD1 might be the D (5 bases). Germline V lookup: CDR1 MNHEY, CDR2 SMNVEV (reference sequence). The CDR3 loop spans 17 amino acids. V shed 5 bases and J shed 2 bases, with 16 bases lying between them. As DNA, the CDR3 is TGTGCCAGCAGTCCTCAGGGTTCGGGCACCTATAATTCACCCCTCCACTTT. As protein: CASSPQGSGTYNSPLHF.

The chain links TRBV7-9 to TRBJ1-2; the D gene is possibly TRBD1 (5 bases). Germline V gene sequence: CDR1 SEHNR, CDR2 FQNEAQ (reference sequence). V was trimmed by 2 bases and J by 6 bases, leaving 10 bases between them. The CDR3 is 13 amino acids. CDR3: CASSLPRQNGYTF. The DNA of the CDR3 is TGTGCCAGCAGCTTACCGCGACAGAATGGCTACACCTTC.

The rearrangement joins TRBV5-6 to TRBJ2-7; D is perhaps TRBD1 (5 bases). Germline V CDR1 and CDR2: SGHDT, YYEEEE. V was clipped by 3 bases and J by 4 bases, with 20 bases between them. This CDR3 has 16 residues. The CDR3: CASSSYRGGIPYEQYF. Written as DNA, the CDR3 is TGTGCCAGCAGCTCCTATAGGGGCGGAATACCTTACGAGCAGTACTTC.

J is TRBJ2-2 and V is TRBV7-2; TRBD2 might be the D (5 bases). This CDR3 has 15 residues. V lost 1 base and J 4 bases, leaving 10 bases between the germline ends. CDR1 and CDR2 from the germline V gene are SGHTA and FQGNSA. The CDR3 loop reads CASSLVATGTGELFF. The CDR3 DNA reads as TGTGCCAGCAGCTTAGTAGCGACTGGCACCGGGGAGCTGTTTTTT.

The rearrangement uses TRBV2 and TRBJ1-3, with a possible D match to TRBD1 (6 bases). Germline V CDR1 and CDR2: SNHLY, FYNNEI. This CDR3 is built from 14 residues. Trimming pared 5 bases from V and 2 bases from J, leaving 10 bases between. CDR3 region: CASSLTGTGNTIYF. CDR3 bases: TGTGCCAGCAGTTTAACAGGGACTGGAAACACCATATATTTT.

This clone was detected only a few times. DNA for the CDR3: TGTGCCACCCGAAAAGCGGGAGGGACGCCCAATGAGCAGTTCTTC. Protein sequence: CATRKAGGTPNEQFF. The rearrangement joins TRBV15 to TRBJ2-1; 10 positions match TRBD2. Trimming at V came to 8 bases and at J to 6 bases, leaving 10 bases not matched to a gene. Germline V gene data show CDR1 as LNHNV and CDR2 as YYDKDF (reference sequence). This CDR3 comprises 15 residues.

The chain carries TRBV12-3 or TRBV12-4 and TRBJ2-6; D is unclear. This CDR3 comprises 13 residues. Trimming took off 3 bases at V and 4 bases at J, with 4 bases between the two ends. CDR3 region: CASSFSGANVLTF. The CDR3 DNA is TGTGCCAGCAGTTTCTCGGGGGCCAACGTCCTGACTTTC.

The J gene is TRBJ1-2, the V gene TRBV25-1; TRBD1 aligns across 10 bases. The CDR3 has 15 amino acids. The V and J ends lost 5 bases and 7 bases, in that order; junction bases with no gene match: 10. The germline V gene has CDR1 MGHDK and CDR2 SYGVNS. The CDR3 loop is CASSFSTGGSGGYTF. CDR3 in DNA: TGTGCCAGCAGTTTCTCGACAGGGGGCAGCGGTGGCTACACCTTC.

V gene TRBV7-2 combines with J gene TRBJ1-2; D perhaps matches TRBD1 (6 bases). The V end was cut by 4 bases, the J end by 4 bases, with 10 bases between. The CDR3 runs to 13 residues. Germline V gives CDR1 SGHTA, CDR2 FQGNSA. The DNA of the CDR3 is TGTGCCAGCAGCTCAGGGGTTGGCTATGGCTACACCTTC. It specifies CASSSGVGYGYTF.

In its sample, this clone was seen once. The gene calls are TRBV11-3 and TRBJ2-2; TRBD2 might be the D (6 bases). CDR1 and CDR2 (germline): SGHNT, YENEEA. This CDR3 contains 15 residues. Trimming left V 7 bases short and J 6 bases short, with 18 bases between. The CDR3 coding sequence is TGTGCCAGCAACCCGTGGAGGGAACTTGCCGGGGAGCTGTTTTTT. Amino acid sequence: CASNPWRELAGELFF.

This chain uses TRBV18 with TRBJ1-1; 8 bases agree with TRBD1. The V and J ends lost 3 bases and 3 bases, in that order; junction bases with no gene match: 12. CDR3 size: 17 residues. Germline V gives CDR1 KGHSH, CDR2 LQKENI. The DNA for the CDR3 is TGTGCCAGCTCACCCCAGGACAGGGCAGGGGTGTACACTGAAGCTTTCTTT. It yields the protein CASSPQDRAGVYTEAFF.

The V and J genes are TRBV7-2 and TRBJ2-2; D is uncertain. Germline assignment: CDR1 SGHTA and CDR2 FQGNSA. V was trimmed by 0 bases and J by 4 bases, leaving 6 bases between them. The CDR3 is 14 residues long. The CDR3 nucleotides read TGTGCCAGCAGCTTAGCAACCAGCACCGGGGAGCTGTTTTTT. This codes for CASSLATSTGELFF.